The entry below describes one TCR beta chain. The protocol was immunoSEQ multiplex PCR, while the TCRdb copy is restricted to in-frame clones and leaves out a portion. Of 250,000 to 350,000 clones in the sample, approximately 84% were seen once. Patients from Seattle were sampled longitudinally, starting during active infection. The V gene end was trimmed by 3 bases and the J gene end by 4 bases; junction bases not matched to a gene: 6. In germline, CDR1 is GTSNPN, CDR2 SVGIG (reference sequence). This CDR3 has 14 residues. This record comes from a study of blood T cell repertoires in COVID-19. About the research overall: In each case, the material was cDNA or gDNA derived from T cells, B-cell-depleted T cells, or PBMCs.

Sample: peripheral blood. The rearrangement links TRBV30 to TRBJ2-3; 8 bases agree with TRBD1. This clonotype was sampled from a human donor with COVID-19, enrolled during active disease. The donor label of this sample is uncertain. CDR3 coding DNA: TGTGCCTGGAGGACAGGGGCTCTTTCAGATACGCAGTATTTT. Its protein is CAWRTGALSDTQYF. Full variable domain (rest looked up from reference TRBV30 and TRBJ2-3): SQTIHQWPATLVQPVGSPLSLECTVEGTSNPNLYWYRQAAGRGLQLLFYSVGIGQISSEVPQNLSASRPQDRQFILSSKKLLLSDSGFYLCAWRTGALSDTQYFGPGTRLTVL.